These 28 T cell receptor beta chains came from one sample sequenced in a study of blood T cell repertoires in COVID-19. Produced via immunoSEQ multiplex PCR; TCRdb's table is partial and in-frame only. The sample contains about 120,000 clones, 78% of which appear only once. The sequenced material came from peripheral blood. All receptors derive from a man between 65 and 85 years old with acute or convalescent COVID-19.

The CDR3 DNA is TGTGCCAGCAGCCCATACCAGAGCGGGGGGGCCCCCCGAGATACGCAGTATTTT. Its translation: CASSPYQSGGAPRDTQYF. The chain links TRBV7-2 to TRBJ2-3, with TRBD2 matching 10 bases. The CDR3 loop spans 18 amino acids. J gave up 5 bases and V 5 bases, and 16 bases lay outside the gene matches. Germline assignment: CDR1 SGHTA and CDR2 FQGNSA.

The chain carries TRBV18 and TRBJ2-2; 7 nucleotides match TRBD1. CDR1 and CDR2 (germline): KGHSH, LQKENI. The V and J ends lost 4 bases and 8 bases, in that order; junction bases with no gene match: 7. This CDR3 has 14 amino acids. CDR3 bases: TGTGCCAGCTCACTCGGACAGGCCAGGGGGGAGCTGTTTTTT. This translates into CASSLGQARGELFF.

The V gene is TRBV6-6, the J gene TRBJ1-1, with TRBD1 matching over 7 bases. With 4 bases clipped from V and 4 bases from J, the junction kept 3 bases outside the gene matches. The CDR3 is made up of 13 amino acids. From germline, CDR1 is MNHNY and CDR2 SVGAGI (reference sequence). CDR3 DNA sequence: TGTGCCAGCAGTTCACAGGGGTTCACTGAAGCTTTCTTT. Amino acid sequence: CASSSQGFTEAFF.

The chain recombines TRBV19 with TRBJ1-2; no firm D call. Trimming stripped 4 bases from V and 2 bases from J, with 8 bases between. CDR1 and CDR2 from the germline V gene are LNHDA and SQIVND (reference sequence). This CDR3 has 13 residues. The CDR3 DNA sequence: TGTGCCAGTAGTACCCGCGGAAACTATGGCTACACCTTC. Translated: CASSTRGNYGYTF.

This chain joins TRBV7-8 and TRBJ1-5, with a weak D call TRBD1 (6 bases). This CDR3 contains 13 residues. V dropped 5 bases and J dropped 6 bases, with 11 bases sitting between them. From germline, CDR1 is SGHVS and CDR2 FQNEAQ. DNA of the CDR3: TGTGCCAGCAGCCCTCAGGGGAGTCAGCCCCAGCATTTT. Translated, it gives CASSPQGSQPQHF.

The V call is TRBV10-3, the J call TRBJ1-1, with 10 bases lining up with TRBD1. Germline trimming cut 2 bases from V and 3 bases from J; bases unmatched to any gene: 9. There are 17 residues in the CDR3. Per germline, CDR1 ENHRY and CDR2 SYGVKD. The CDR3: CAISEGRQGAFYTEAFF. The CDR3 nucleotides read TGTGCCATCAGTGAGGGGAGACAGGGGGCGTTTTACACTGAAGCTTTCTTT.

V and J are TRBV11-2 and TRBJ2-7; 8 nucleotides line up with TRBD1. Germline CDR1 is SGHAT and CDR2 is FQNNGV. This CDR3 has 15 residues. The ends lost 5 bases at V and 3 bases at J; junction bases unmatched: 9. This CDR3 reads CASSPAGTGIYEQYF. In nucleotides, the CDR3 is TGTGCCAGCAGCCCCGCGGGGACAGGTATCTACGAGCAGTACTTC.

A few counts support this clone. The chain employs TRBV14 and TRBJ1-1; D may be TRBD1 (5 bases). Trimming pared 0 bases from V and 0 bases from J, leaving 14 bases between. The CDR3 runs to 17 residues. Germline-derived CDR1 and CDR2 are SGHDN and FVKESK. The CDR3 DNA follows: TGTGCCAGCAGCCAAGATATGTGGGGGGACCTGAACACTGAAGCTTTCTTT. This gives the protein CASSQDMWGDLNTEAFF.

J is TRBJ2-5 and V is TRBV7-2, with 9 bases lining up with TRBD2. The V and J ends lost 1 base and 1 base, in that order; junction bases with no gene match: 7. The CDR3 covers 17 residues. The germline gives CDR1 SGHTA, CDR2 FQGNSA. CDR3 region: CASSLVRLAAGQETQYF. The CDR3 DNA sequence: TGTGCCAGCAGCTTAGTCCGACTAGCGGCTGGCCAAGAGACCCAGTACTTC.

The CDR3 DNA is TGTGCCAGCACCACTAGCGGGGGGGCCAAAAACATTCAGTACTTC. Protein product: CASTTSGGAKNIQYF. The chain employs TRBV4-2 and TRBJ2-4; TRBD2 agrees at 12 bases. CDR3 size: 15 residues. Germline V gives CDR1 LGHNA, CDR2 YNFKEQ. V lost 7 bases and J lost 1; bases outside the gene matches: 2.

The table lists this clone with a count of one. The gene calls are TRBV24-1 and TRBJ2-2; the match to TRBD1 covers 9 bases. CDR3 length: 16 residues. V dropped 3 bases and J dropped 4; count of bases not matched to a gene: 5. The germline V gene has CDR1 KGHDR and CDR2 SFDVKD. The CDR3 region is CATSDPGQGFTGELFF. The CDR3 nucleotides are TGTGCCACCAGTGATCCTGGACAGGGGTTCACCGGGGAGCTGTTTTTT.

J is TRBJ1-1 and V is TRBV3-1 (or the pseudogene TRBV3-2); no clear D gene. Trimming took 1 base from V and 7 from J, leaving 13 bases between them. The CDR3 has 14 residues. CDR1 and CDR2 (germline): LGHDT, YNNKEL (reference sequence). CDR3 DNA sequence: TGTGCCAGCAGCCAAGGCGTCTTGCGGGGTGAAGCTTTCTTT. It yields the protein CASSQGVLRGEAFF.

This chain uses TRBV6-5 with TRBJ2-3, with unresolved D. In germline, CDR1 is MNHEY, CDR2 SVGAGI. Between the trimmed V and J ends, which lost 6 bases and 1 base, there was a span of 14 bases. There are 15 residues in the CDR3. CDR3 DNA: TGTGCCAGCAGCGAGGCTGCAACCGGCACAGATACGCAGTATTTT. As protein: CASSEAATGTDTQYF.

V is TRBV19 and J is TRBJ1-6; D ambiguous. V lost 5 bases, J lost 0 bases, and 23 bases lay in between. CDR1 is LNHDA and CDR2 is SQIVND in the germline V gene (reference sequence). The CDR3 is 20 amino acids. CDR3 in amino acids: CASSARLTEAKSSYNSPLHF. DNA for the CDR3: TGTGCCAGTAGTGCTAGGCTGACGGAGGCCAAGAGCTCCTATAATTCACCCCTCCACTTT.

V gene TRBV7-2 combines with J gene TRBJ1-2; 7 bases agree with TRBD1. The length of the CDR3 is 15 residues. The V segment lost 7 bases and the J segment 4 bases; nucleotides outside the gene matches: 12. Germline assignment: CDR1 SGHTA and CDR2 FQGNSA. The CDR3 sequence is CASTPGGRQGYGYTF. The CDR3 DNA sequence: TGTGCCAGCACCCCCGGGGGCAGACAGGGCTATGGCTACACCTTC.

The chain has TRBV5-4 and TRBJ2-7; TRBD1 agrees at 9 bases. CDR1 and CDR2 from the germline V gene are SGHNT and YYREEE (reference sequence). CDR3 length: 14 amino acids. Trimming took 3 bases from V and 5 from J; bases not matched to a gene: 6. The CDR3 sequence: CASSSDRGRHEQYF. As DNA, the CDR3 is TGTGCCAGCAGCTCGGACAGGGGCCGCCACGAGCAGTACTTC.

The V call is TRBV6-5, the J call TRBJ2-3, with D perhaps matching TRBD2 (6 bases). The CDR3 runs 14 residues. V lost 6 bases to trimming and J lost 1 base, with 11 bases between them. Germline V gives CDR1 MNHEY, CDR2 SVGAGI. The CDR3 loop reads CASRTRGRTDTQYF. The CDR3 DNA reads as TGTGCCAGCAGAACGCGGGGTCGCACAGATACGCAGTATTTT.

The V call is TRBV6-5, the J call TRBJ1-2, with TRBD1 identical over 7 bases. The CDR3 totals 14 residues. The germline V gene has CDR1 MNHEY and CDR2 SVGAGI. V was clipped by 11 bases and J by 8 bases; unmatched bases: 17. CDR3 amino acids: CASQVRGRGEGYTF. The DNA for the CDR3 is TGTGCCTCCCAGGTTAGGGGGCGCGGTGAAGGCTACACCTTC.

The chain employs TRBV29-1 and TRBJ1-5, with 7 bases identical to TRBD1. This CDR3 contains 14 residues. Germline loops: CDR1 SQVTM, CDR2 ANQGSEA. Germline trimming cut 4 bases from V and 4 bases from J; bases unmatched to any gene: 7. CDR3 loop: CSVAGETGNQPQHF. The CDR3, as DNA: TGCAGCGTTGCCGGGGAGACAGGGAATCAGCCCCAGCATTTT.

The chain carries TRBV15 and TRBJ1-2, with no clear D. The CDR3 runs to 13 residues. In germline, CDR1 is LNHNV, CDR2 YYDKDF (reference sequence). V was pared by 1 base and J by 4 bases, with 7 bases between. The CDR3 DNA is TGTGCCACCAGCAGAGGAGGGTCCTATGGCTACACCTTC. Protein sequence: CATSRGGSYGYTF.

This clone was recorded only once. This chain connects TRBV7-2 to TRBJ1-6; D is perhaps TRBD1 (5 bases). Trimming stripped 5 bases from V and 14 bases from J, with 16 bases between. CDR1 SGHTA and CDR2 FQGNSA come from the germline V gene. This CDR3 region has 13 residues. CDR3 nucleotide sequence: TGTGCCAGCAGCCCGTTGACGGGACTGTCCCTCCACTTT. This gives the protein CASSPLTGLSLHF. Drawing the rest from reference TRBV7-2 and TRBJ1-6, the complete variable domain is GAGVSQSPSNKVTEKGKDVELRCDPISGHTALYWYRQSLGQGLEFLIYFQGNSAPDKSGLPSDRFSAERTGGSVSTLTIQRTQQEDSAVYLCASSPLTGLSLHFGNGTRLTVT.

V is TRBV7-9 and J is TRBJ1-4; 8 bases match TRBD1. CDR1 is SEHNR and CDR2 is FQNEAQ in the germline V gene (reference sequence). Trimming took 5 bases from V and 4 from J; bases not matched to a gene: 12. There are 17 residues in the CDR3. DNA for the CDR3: TGTGCCAGCAGCATTTGGCAGGGGGCGGGGAATAATGAAAAACTGTTTTTT. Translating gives CASSIWQGAGNNEKLFF.

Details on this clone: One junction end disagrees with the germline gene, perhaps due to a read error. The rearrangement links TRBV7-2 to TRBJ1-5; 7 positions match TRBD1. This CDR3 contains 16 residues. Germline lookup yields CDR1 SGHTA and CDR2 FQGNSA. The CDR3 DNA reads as TGTGCCAGCGGCTTAGTTGCGGGTCAGGGGGATCAGCCCCAGCATTTT. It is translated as CASGLVAGQGDQPQHF.

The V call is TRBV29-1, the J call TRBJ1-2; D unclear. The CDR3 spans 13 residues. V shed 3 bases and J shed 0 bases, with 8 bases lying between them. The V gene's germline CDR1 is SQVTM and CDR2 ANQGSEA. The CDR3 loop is CSVEGRSNYGYTF. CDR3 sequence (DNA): TGCAGCGTTGAGGGCAGGTCTAACTATGGCTACACCTTC.

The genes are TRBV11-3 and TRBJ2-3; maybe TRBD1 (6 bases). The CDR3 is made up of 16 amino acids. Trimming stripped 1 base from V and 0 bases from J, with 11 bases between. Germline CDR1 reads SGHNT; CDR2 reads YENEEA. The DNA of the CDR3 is TGTGCCAGCAGCTTAGTGGTGGGGGCTAGCACAGATACGCAGTATTTT. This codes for CASSLVVGASTDTQYF.

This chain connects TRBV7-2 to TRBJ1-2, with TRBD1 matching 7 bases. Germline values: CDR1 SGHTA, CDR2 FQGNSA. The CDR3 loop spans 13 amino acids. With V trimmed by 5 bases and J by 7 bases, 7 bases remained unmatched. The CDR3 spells CASSPGGTVGYTF. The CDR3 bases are TGTGCCAGCAGCCCTGGCGGGACAGTTGGCTACACCTTC.

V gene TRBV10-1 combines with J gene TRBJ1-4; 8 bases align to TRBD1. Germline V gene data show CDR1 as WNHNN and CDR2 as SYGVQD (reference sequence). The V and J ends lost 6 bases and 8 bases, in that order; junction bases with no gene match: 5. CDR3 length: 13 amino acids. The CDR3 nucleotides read TGCGCCAGCAGCGGGACAGGACGAGAAAAACTGTTTTTT. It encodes CASSGTGREKLFF.

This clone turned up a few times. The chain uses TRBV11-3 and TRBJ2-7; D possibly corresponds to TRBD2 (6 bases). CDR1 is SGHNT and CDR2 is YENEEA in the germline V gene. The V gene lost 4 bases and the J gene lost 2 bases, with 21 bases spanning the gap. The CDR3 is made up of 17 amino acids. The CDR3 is CASSWQVGDSPPYEQYF. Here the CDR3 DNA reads TGTGCCAGCAGCTGGCAGGTCGGGGACTCCCCCCCCTACGAGCAGTACTTC.